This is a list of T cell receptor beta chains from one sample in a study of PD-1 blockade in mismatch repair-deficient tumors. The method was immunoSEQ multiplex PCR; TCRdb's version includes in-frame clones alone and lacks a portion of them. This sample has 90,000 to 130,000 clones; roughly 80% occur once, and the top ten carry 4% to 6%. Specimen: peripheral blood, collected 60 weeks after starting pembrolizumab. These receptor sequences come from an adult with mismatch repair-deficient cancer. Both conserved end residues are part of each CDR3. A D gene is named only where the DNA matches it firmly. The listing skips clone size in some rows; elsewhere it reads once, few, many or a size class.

CDR3 DNA: TGTGCCAGCAGCTGGGGACAGCAACAAGAGACCCAGTACTTC
CDR3 protein: CASSWGQQQETQYF
D gene: TRBD1
clone size: .
V gene: TRBV5-4
J gene: TRBJ2-5

CDR3 DNA: TGTGCCAGCAGCACCCACGGCGGATACCAGCCCCAGCATTTT
CDR3 protein: CASSTHGGYQPQHF
D gene: .
clone size: .
V gene: TRBV7-2
J gene: TRBJ1-5

CDR3 DNA: TGTGCCAGTAGTATGGGGGGAAAACTGTTTTTT
CDR3 protein: CASSMGGKLFF
D gene: .
clone size: .
V gene: TRBV19
J gene: TRBJ1-4

CDR3 DNA: TGCAGTGCTACACAGGACTACGAGCAGTACTTC
CDR3 protein: CSATQDYEQYF
D gene: .
clone size: .
V gene: TRBV20-1
J gene: TRBJ2-7

CDR3 DNA: TGCGCCAGCAGCTTGACCACAGGGAACGCAGATACGCAGTATTTT
CDR3 protein: CASSLTTGNADTQYF
D gene: .
clone size: .
V gene: TRBV5-1
J gene: TRBJ2-3

CDR3 DNA: TGTGCCAGCGGGGGGGCAGGGACCGGCTACACCTTC
CDR3 protein: CASGGAGTGYTF
D gene: .
clone size: once
V gene: TRBV2
J gene: TRBJ1-2

CDR3 DNA: TGTGCCAGCAGATCAGGCGGGAGTGACACCGGGGAGCTGTTTTTT
CDR3 protein: CASRSGGSDTGELFF
D gene: TRBD2
clone size: .
V gene: TRBV6-5
J gene: TRBJ2-2

CDR3 DNA: TGTGCCAGCAGCCCAGACATCCCGGGACATGCCTACGAGCAGTACTTC
CDR3 protein: CASSPDIPGHAYEQYF
D gene: .
clone size: .
V gene: TRBV7-9
J gene: TRBJ2-7

CDR3 DNA: TGCGCCAGCAGCCAAGGGGGACTAGCGGGAGTTGCAGATACGCAGTATTTT
CDR3 protein: CASSQGGLAGVADTQYF
D gene: TRBD2
clone size: .
V gene: TRBV4-1
J gene: TRBJ2-3

CDR3 DNA: TGTGCCAGCAGCGTAGGAGGGGGCGGGAATCAGCCCCAGCATTTT
CDR3 protein: CASSVGGGGNQPQHF
D gene: TRBD1
clone size: .
V gene: TRBV9
J gene: TRBJ1-5

CDR3 DNA: TGTGCCAGCAGTTTGGAAGTAGGGTACGAGCAGTACTTC
CDR3 protein: CASSLEVGYEQYF
D gene: .
clone size: .
V gene: TRBV6-1
J gene: TRBJ2-7

CDR3 DNA: TGCAGCGCCAACAGGGACTGGAACACCGGGGAGCTGTTTTTT
CDR3 protein: CSANRDWNTGELFF
D gene: .
clone size: .
V gene: TRBV29-1
J gene: TRBJ2-2

CDR3 DNA: TGTGCCAGCAGCCTTGATTCCGGGAGCACAGATACGCAGTATTTT
CDR3 protein: CASSLDSGSTDTQYF
D gene: .
clone size: .
V gene: TRBV4-2
J gene: TRBJ2-3

CDR3 DNA: TGTGCCAGCTCACCCGGGGGGATCGGGGCTTTCTTT
CDR3 protein: CASSPGGIGAFF
D gene: .
clone size: .
V gene: TRBV18
J gene: TRBJ1-1

CDR3 DNA: TGTGCCAGCAGCCCGTGGACTAGCGGGACAGACTACGAGCAGTACTTC
CDR3 protein: CASSPWTSGTDYEQYF
D gene: TRBD2
clone size: .
V gene: TRBV7-8
J gene: TRBJ2-7

CDR3 DNA: TGTGCCAGCAGTCCCCGGACAGGGTCCTACGAGCAGTACTTC
CDR3 protein: CASSPRTGSYEQYF
D gene: TRBD1
clone size: .
V gene: TRBV6-5
J gene: TRBJ2-7

CDR3 DNA: TGTGCCAGTAGTACCCTGACAGGACGGAGTGGAGGCTACACCTTC
CDR3 protein: CASSTLTGRSGGYTF
D gene: .
clone size: .
V gene: TRBV19
J gene: TRBJ1-2

CDR3 DNA: TGCAGCGGGCATTTCGGGATGGGGGAAGGCTACACCTTC
CDR3 protein: CSGHFGMGEGYTF
D gene: .
clone size: .
V gene: TRBV29-1
J gene: TRBJ1-2

CDR3 DNA: TGTGCCAGCAGCTTCGAGCAGGGGGCGGTTAAGGGAAGGAATGGCTACACCTTC
CDR3 protein: CASSFEQGAVKGRNGYTF
D gene: TRBD1
clone size: .
V gene: TRBV5-4
J gene: TRBJ1-2

CDR3 DNA: TGTGCCAGCAGCCTGGGGAGGGGTGGTGAAAAACTGTTTTTT
CDR3 protein: CASSLGRGGEKLFF
D gene: .
clone size: .
V gene: TRBV13
J gene: TRBJ1-4

CDR3 DNA: TGTGCCAGCAGAACTGAGTCAGCGGATACGCAGTATTTT
CDR3 protein: CASRTESADTQYF
D gene: .
clone size: once
V gene: TRBV2
J gene: TRBJ2-3

CDR3 DNA: TGTGCCAGCAGTGAAAGTCATCCGGGGCGGGGTACGCAGTATTTT
CDR3 protein: CASSESHPGRGTQYF
D gene: .
clone size: .
V gene: TRBV6-1
J gene: TRBJ2-3